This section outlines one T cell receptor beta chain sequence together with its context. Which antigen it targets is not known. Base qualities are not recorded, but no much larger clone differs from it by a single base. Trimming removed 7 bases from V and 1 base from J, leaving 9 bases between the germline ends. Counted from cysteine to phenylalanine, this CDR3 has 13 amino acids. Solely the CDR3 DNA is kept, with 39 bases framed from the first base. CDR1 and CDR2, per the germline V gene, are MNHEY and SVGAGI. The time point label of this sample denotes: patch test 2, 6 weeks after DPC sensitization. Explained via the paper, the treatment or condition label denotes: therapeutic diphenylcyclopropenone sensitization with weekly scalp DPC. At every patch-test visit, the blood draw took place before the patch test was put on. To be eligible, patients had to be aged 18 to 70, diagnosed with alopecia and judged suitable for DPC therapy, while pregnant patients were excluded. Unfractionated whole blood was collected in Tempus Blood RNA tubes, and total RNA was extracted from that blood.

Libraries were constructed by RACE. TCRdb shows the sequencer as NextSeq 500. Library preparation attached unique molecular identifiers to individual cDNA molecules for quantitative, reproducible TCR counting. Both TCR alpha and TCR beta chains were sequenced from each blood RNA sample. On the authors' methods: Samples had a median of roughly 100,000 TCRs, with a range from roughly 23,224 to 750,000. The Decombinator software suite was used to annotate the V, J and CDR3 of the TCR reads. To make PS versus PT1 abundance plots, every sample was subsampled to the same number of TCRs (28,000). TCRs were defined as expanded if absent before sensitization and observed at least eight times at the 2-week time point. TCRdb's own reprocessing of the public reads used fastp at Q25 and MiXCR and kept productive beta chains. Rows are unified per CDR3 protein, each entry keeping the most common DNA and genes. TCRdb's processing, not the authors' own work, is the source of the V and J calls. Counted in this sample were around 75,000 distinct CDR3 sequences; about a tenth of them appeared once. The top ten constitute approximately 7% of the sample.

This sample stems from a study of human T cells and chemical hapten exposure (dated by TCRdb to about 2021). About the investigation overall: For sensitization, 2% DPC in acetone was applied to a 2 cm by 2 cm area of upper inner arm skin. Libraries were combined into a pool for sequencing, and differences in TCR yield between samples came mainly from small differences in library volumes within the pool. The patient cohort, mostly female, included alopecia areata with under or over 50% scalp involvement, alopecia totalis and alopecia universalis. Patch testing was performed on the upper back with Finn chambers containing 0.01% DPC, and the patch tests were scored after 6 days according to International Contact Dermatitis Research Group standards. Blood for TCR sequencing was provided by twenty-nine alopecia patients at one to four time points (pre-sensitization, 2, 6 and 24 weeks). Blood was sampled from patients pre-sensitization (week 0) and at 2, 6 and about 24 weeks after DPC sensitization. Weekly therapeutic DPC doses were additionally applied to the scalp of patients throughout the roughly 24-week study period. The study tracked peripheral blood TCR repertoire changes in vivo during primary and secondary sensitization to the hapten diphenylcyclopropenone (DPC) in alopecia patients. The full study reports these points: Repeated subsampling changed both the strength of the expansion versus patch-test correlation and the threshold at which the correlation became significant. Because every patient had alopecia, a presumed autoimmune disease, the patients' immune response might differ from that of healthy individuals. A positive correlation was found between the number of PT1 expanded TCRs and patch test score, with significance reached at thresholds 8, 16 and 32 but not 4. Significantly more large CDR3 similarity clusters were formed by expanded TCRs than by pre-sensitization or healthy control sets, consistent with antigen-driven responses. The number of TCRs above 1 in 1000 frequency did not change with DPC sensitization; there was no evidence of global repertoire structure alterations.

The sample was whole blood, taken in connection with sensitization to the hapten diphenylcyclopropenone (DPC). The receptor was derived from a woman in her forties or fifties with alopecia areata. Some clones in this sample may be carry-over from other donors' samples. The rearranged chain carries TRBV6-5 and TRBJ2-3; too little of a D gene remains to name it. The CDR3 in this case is CASTRSGTDTQYF. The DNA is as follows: TGTGCCAGCACCCGTTCGGGCACAGATACGCAGTATTTT.